This is a list of T cell receptor beta chains from one sample in a study of blood T cell repertoires in COVID-19. Measured with immunoSEQ multiplex PCR; TCRdb has only the in-frame clones, and not every one. This repertoire shows a few hundred thousand clones, approximately 83% found once; its top ten account for around 2%. Sequenced material: peripheral blood. The receptors were gathered from a woman aged 60-75 years with acute or convalescent COVID-19. CDR3s include the opening cysteine and the closing phenylalanine or tryptophan. The D gene is left open where the match is weak. Clone size is shown for a subset of rows, as once, few, many or a class of expanded clone.

D gene	V gene	J gene	clone size	CDR3 DNA	CDR3 protein
TRBD1	TRBV4-2	TRBJ1-1	NA	TGTGCCAGCAGCCGGACCGGGACAGGGCAAGGGGACACTGAAGCTTTCTTT	CASSRTGTGQGDTEAFF
TRBD1	TRBV2	TRBJ1-2	NA	TGTGCCAGCAGAGCGGGACAGGCTAACTATGGCTACACCTTC	CASRAGQANYGYTF
TRBD1	TRBV30	TRBJ1-3	NA	TGTGCCTGGAGTCTGGGACAGCAGTCCGGAAACACCATATATTTT	CAWSLGQQSGNTIYF
TRBD1	TRBV9	TRBJ2-7	NA	TGTGCCAGCAGCCTCGGGACAGGGGCACATTACGAGCAGTACTTC	CASSLGTGAHYEQYF
NA	TRBV7-3	TRBJ2-2	NA	TGTGCCAGCAGCTTTCTTCCGAACACCGGGGAGCTGTTTTTT	CASSFLPNTGELFF
NA	TRBV30	TRBJ1-1	NA	TGTGCCTGGAGCCGGGTTGAAGCTTTCTTT	CAWSRVEAFF
TRBD1	TRBV5-1	TRBJ2-4	NA	TGCGCCAGCAGCTTGGAAGGAAGACAGGGGGCGAACATTCAGTACTTC	CASSLEGRQGANIQYF
TRBD1	TRBV6-5	TRBJ1-3	NA	TGTGCCAGATACGGGACAGCTACTGGAAACACCATATATTTT	CARYGTATGNTIYF
NA	TRBV6-5	TRBJ1-2	NA	TGTGCCAGCAAAAACAGGGATAATCATGGCTACACCTTC	CASKNRDNHGYTF
TRBD1	TRBV7-9	TRBJ1-2	NA	TGTGCCAGCAGCTTCGACAGGGGTGACTATGGCTACACCTTC	CASSFDRGDYGYTF
NA	TRBV29-1	TRBJ1-2	NA	TGCAGCGCCGCGACTTCTAACTATGGCTACACCTTC	CSAATSNYGYTF
TRBD2	TRBV27	TRBJ2-1	NA	TGTGCCAGCAGTTTACGGACTAGCGGGGGGGGCTCCTACAATGAGCAGTTCTTC	CASSLRTSGGGSYNEQFF
NA	TRBV20-1	TRBJ1-6	NA	TGCAGTGCTAGTGTGAGCTCCTATAATTCACCCCTCCACTTT	CSASVSSYNSPLHF
TRBD2	TRBV5-1	TRBJ2-2	NA	TGCGCCAGCAGCTTCTCCGGGACTACCAACACCGGGGAGCTGTTTTTT	CASSFSGTTNTGELFF
TRBD2	TRBV11-2	TRBJ2-7	NA	TGTGCCAGCAGCTTAGTCTGGGGGGGACCGGACTACGAGCAGTACTTC	CASSLVWGGPDYEQYF
TRBD1	TRBV5-6	TRBJ1-2	NA	TGTGCCAGCAGCTCCACCCTAGACAGGGCTAACTATGGCTACACCTTC	CASSSTLDRANYGYTF
NA	TRBV19	TRBJ2-3	few	TGTGCCAGTAAGCGTTATGATCGCACAGATACGCAGTATTTT	CASKRYDRTDTQYF
TRBD2	TRBV2	TRBJ2-7	many	TGTGCCAGCAAGGGGTTAGCGGGGGTGTCCTACGAGCAGTACTTC	CASKGLAGVSYEQYF
TRBD1	TRBV6-2/TRBV6-3	TRBJ2-5	NA	TGTGCCAGCAGTTACCAGAGGGACAGTTATGTGATGACCCAGTACTTC	CASSYQRDSYVMTQYF
NA	TRBV11-2	TRBJ1-3	NA	TGTGCCAGCAGCTCCTTGGGCACGAGCTCTGGAAACACCATATATTTT	CASSSLGTSSGNTIYF
NA	TRBV5-5	TRBJ2-1	NA	TGTGCCAGCAGCTTGGAGCAGGGCTCCTACAATGAGCAGTTCTTC	CASSLEQGSYNEQFF
NA	TRBV28	TRBJ1-1	NA	TGTGCCAGCAGTTTCGCACAGGGCACTGAAGCTTTCTTT	CASSFAQGTEAFF
NA	TRBV27	TRBJ1-2	NA	TGTGCCAGCAGTTTATCCGGGACACTGCGAAGTGGCTACACCTTC	CASSLSGTLRSGYTF
TRBD1	TRBV7-9	TRBJ1-4	NA	TGTGCCAGCAGCTTCGCCGGGACAGCTAATGAAAAACTGTTTTTT	CASSFAGTANEKLFF
TRBD1	TRBV5-8	TRBJ1-1	NA	TGTGCCAGCAGTCTTGGGACAGGGGCGAACACTGAAGCTTTCTTT	CASSLGTGANTEAFF
TRBD1	TRBV6-1	TRBJ1-6	few	TGTGCCAGCAGTGGGGAGACAGGGTATGGGGTTAATAATTCACCCCTCCACTTT	CASSGETGYGVNNSPLHF
TRBD1	TRBV24-1	TRBJ2-1	NA	TGTGCCACCAGTGAGCAGACAGGGATCGGCTCCTACAATGAGCAGTTCTTC	CATSEQTGIGSYNEQFF
TRBD2	TRBV10-3	TRBJ2-5	once	TGTGCCATCAAGGCTAGCGGGGTTGAGACCCAGTACTTC	CAIKASGVETQYF
NA	TRBV6-2/TRBV6-3	TRBJ2-7	few	TGTGCCAGCAGTTACGTCCGGGGGTTACCCTACGAGCAGTACTTC	CASSYVRGLPYEQYF
NA	TRBV4-1	TRBJ1-2	NA	TGCGCCAGCAGCCAAGCTTCAGGGGCAGGCTACACCTTC	CASSQASGAGYTF
TRBD1	TRBV7-2	TRBJ1-2	NA	TGTGCCAGCAGCCTAGGGACAGGGAGCCCCTATGGCTACACCTTC	CASSLGTGSPYGYTF
TRBD2	TRBV5-6	TRBJ2-1	NA	TGTGCCAGCAGATCGGGACTAGCGGATGAGCAGTTCTTC	CASRSGLADEQFF
TRBD2	TRBV5-1	TRBJ2-1	NA	TGCGCCAGCAGCGGATTAGCGGGCAGCTCCTACAATGAGCAGTTCTTC	CASSGLAGSSYNEQFF
TRBD1	TRBV6-5	TRBJ2-7	NA	TGTGCCAGCAGTAAGGCCGGGACAGGGCATATTGTCTTC	CASSKAGTGHIVF
TRBD2	TRBV29-1	TRBJ2-5	once	TGCAGCGGTAGCGGGGGTAGAGAGACCCAGTACTTC	CSGSGGRETQYF
TRBD1	TRBV10-3	TRBJ2-2	NA	TGTGCCATCAGTGAAGACAGGGGGGGTTTCGGGGAGCTGTTTTTT	CAISEDRGGFGELFF
TRBD1	TRBV4-2	TRBJ2-2	NA	TGTGCCAGCAGCCAACGGACAGGACTTGCGGGCGGGGAGCTGTTTTTT	CASSQRTGLAGGELFF
NA	TRBV6-1	TRBJ2-3	once	TGTGCCAGCAGTGAGCTTAGAACAGATACGCAGTATTTT	CASSELRTDTQYF
NA	TRBV5-6	TRBJ1-6	NA	TGTGCCAGCAGCTTGGGGAGGACACCCCTCCACTTT	CASSLGRTPLHF
TRBD2	TRBV6-1	TRBJ2-1	few	TGTGCCAGCAGTGAATTCTTGCGGGGGTCCTACAATGAGCAGTTCTTC	CASSEFLRGSYNEQFF
TRBD1	TRBV29-1	TRBJ1-2	NA	TGCAGCGTTGAAGACACCCCGGGACAGGGTAACTATGGCTACACCTTC	CSVEDTPGQGNYGYTF